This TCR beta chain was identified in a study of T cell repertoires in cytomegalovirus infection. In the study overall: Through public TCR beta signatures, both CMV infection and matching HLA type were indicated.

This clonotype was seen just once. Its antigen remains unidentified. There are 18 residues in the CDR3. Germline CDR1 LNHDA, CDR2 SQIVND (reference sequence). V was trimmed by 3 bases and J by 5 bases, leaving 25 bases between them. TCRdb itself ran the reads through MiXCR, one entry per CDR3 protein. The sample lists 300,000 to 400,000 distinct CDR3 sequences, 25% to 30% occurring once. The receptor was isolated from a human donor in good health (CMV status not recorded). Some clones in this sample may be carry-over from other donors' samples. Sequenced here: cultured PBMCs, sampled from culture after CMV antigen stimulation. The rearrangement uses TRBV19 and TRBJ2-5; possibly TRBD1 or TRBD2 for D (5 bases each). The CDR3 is CASSINLAHRGLTETQYF. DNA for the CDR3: TGTGCCAGTAGTATCAACTTAGCCCATCGGGGCCTAACGGAGACCCAGTACTTC.